A single sample is the source of the 23 T cell receptor beta chains below, sequenced in a study of cytomegalovirus exposure and HLA in healthy donors. The study ran its PCR with 60 Vbeta and 13 Jbeta primers. Using immunoSEQ multiplex PCR, the repertoire was profiled, and TCRdb retains in-frame clones only, with some absent. The table has around 120,000 clones, roughly 70% seen once. The source material was PBMCs. These receptors were collected from a man aged 40-49 years in good health and CMV-seropositive.

This clone has just a few counts. This sequence joins TRBV19 and TRBJ2-2; D is uncertain. There are 13 residues in the CDR3. Germline CDR1 and CDR2: LNHDA and SQIVND (reference sequence). Trimming pared 6 bases from V and 0 bases from J, leaving 5 bases between. CDR3 in DNA: TGTGCCAGTAGGCGGCCGAACACCGGGGAGCTGTTTTTT. The encoded protein is CASRRPNTGELFF. Full variable domain (rest looked up from reference TRBV19 and TRBJ2-2): DGGITQSPKYLFRKEGQNVTLSCEQNLNHDAMYWYRQDPGQGLRLIYYSQIVNDFQKGDIAEGYSVSREKKESFPLTVTSAQKNPTAFYLCASRRPNTGELFFGEGSRLTVL.

The chain combines TRBV19 with TRBJ2-1, with TRBD2 identical over 11 bases. This CDR3 has 15 amino acids. V lost 6 bases and J lost 4; bases outside the gene matches: 5. The germline CDR1 and CDR2 sequences are LNHDA and SQIVND (reference sequence). The CDR3 is CASSRLAGTYNEQFF. The DNA for the CDR3 is TGTGCCAGTAGCCGACTAGCGGGAACATACAATGAGCAGTTCTTC.

V is TRBV5-4 and J is TRBJ2-2, with 8 bases identical to TRBD2. Germline loops: CDR1 SGHNT, CDR2 YYREEE (reference sequence). The CDR3 contains 16 residues. With 9 bases clipped from V and 5 bases from J, the junction kept 15 bases outside the gene matches. DNA for the CDR3: TGTGCCATGAAAGAGGGGACTAGTGGAGGGACCGGGGAGCTGTTTTTT. As protein: CAMKEGTSGGTGELFF.

The chain couples TRBV5-1 to TRBJ1-1; 9 bases match TRBD1. The CDR3 spans 17 residues. Germline lookup yields CDR1 SGHRS and CDR2 YFSETQ. V shed 1 base and J 3 bases; nucleotides not matched to a gene: 10. In nucleotides, the CDR3 is TGCGCCAGCAGCTTGAGTGGGACAGGGAGCACGGACACTGAAGCTTTCTTT. Its protein product is CASSLSGTGSTDTEAFF.

Only one count was recorded for this clone. The chain carries TRBV7-2 and TRBJ1-1; possible D gene TRBD1, 6 bases. The V and J ends lost 1 base and 3 bases respectively, with 9 bases between them. Germline V lookup: CDR1 SGHTA, CDR2 FQGNSA. The CDR3 sequence is 14 residues long. The CDR3 loop is CASSLVHRDTEAFF. The CDR3 DNA reads TGTGCCAGCAGCTTAGTGCACAGGGACACTGAAGCTTTCTTT.

The J gene is TRBJ2-1, the V gene TRBV27; 8 bases are shared with TRBD1. Losses at the gene ends were 6 bases for V and 6 bases for J; bases not matched to a gene: 4. This CDR3 has 13 residues. CDR1 MNHEY and CDR2 SMNVEV come from the germline V gene (reference sequence). This CDR3 is CASREGQVNEQFF. In DNA form, the CDR3 reads TGTGCCAGCAGGGAGGGACAGGTCAATGAGCAGTTCTTC.

V gene TRBV29-1 combines with J gene TRBJ2-1; 9 bases map to TRBD2. V was clipped by 4 bases and J by 8 bases; unmatched bases: 0. The CDR3 loop spans 11 amino acids. Germline CDR1 is SQVTM and CDR2 is ANQGSEA. CDR3 in DNA: TGCAGCGTTGGACTAGCGGATGAGCAGTTCTTC. It yields the protein CSVGLADEQFF.

This chain uses TRBV6-5 with TRBJ2-1; 12 positions agree with TRBD2. The germline V gene has CDR1 MNHEY and CDR2 SVGAGI. The CDR3 is made up of 15 amino acids. The trim removed 6 bases at V and 5 bases at J, leaving 5 bases unmatched. The CDR3 DNA is TGTGCCAGCAGCCCCCTAGCGGGAGGGAACAATGAGCAGTTCTTC. It encodes CASSPLAGGNNEQFF.

This clone was counted only a few times. This chain uses TRBV6-4 with TRBJ2-6; 7 nucleotides align to TRBD2. Germline V gives CDR1 MRHNA, CDR2 SNTAGT. V shed 5 bases and J 3 bases; nucleotides not matched to a gene: 1. The CDR3 runs 14 residues. CDR3: CASSSGNGANVLTF. Here the CDR3 DNA reads TGTGCCAGCAGTAGCGGGAATGGGGCCAACGTCCTGACTTTC.

The CDR3 protein is CASSLAAGSPLHF. The CDR3 DNA follows: TGCGCCAGCAGCTTGGCGGCAGGTTCACCCCTCCACTTT. V is TRBV5-1 and J is TRBJ1-6, with D uncertain. The CDR3 sequence is 13 residues long. Between the trimmed V and J ends, which lost 0 bases and 9 bases, there was a span of 7 bases. CDR1 SGHRS and CDR2 YFSETQ come from the germline V gene.

The chain recombines TRBV27 with TRBJ1-1, with D uncertain. This CDR3 has 17 residues. Trimming stripped 1 base from V and 0 bases from J, with 15 bases between. Per the germline V gene, CDR1 is MNHEY and CDR2 is SMNVEV (reference sequence). The CDR3 is CASSLYSTVYMNTEAFF. The CDR3 DNA reads as TGTGCCAGCAGTTTATACTCAACAGTATACATGAACACTGAAGCTTTCTTT.

The chain uses TRBV19 and TRBJ2-5, with D tentatively TRBD2 (5 bases). This CDR3 has 13 amino acids. CDR1 is LNHDA, CDR2 SQIVND, per germline (reference sequence). V gave up 6 bases and J gave up 2 bases, with 10 bases separating them. The DNA of the CDR3 is TGTGCCAGTAGGAAGAGGGATCAAGAGACCCAGTACTTC. Amino acid sequence: CASRKRDQETQYF.

The J gene is TRBJ2-5, the V gene TRBV2; 8 bases line up with TRBD1. CDR3 length: 16 residues. V lost 4 bases to trimming and J lost 4 bases; unmatched junction nucleotides: 11. Germline V gene sequence: CDR1 SNHLY, CDR2 FYNNEI. Here the CDR3 reads CASSGSGQGSGETQYF. CDR3 nucleotide sequence: TGTGCCAGCAGTGGATCCGGACAGGGTAGTGGAGAGACCCAGTACTTC.

The chain carries TRBV30 and TRBJ1-3, with D possibly being TRBD1 (6 bases). Trimming took off 2 bases at V and 0 bases at J, with 8 bases between the two ends. In germline, CDR1 is GTSNPN, CDR2 SVGIG (reference sequence). The CDR3 runs 14 residues. CDR3 in DNA: TGTGCCTGGAGTCCGGACAGCTCTGGAAACACCATATATTTT. Amino acids: CAWSPDSSGNTIYF.

The CDR3 loop reads CASSFVTGGQETQYF. In DNA form, the CDR3 reads TGTGCCAGCAGCTTTGTTACAGGGGGCCAAGAGACCCAGTACTTC. This chain connects TRBV7-2 to TRBJ2-5; TRBD1 agrees at 8 bases. Germline CDR1 reads SGHTA; CDR2 reads FQGNSA. J was trimmed by 1 base and V by 3 bases; bases with no gene match: 4. CDR3 size: 15 residues.

This clone was observed a few times. V usage is TRBV7-9 and J usage is TRBJ1-1, with D perhaps matching TRBD1 (5 bases). Germline-derived CDR1 and CDR2 are SEHNR and FQNEAQ (reference sequence). The V end was cut by 5 bases, the J end by 0 bases, with 13 bases between. There are 15 residues in the CDR3. CDR3 in DNA: TGTGCCAGCAGCCGCATAGCGGGGGTGAACACTGAAGCTTTCTTT. Translating gives CASSRIAGVNTEAFF.

This clone showed up just a few times. The V and J genes are TRBV6-5 and TRBJ2-3, with 7 bases lining up with TRBD1. The V gene end was trimmed by 10 bases and the J gene end by 4 bases; junction bases not matched to a gene: 14. CDR1 and CDR2 from the germline V gene are MNHEY and SVGAGI. This CDR3 has 15 amino acids. The CDR3 region is CATLKRTGFADTQYF. CDR3 coding DNA: TGTGCCACACTCAAGCGGACAGGCTTCGCAGATACGCAGTATTTT.

The chain carries TRBV19 and TRBJ1-1, with D possibly being TRBD1 (6 bases). The CDR3 has 14 amino acids. The V gene lost 6 bases and the J gene lost 6 bases, with 17 bases spanning the gap. Germline V gene lookup returns CDR1 LNHDA and CDR2 SQIVND (reference sequence). The CDR3 DNA is TGTGCCAGTAGCTCCACAGGGAGGGGGTCTGAAGCTTTCTTT. This encodes CASSSTGRGSEAFF.

This chain links TRBV5-1 with TRBJ2-3; D is unclear. This CDR3 has 14 residues. Trimming removed 0 bases from V and 0 bases from J, with 5 bases in between. The germline gives CDR1 SGHRS, CDR2 YFSETQ. The CDR3 sequence is CASSLATSTDTQYF. In nucleotides, the CDR3 is TGCGCCAGCAGCTTGGCCACTAGCACAGATACGCAGTATTTT.

This clone turned up a few times. CDR3 protein: CASLDTRSYNEQFF. The CDR3 nucleotides read TGTGCCTCCCTGGACACCCGCTCCTACAATGAGCAGTTCTTC. The rearrangement links TRBV10-3 to TRBJ2-1, with a tentative D call TRBD1 (5 bases). This CDR3 has 14 residues. Between the trimmed V and J ends, which lost 11 bases and 0 bases, there was a span of 14 bases. Germline values: CDR1 ENHRY, CDR2 SYGVKD.

The J gene is TRBJ2-5, the V gene TRBV5-1; maybe TRBD1 (5 bases). The V and J ends lost 3 bases and 5 bases respectively, with 14 bases between them. Germline V gene lookup returns CDR1 SGHRS and CDR2 YFSETQ. The CDR3 consists of 14 residues. CDR3 amino acids: CASSSQAGRETQYF. CDR3 DNA: TGCGCCAGCAGCTCACAGGCCGGTCGGGAGACCCAGTACTTC. The variable domain in full, completed from reference TRBV5-1 and TRBJ2-5, reads KAGVTQTPRYLIKTRGQQVTLSCSPISGHRSVSWYQQTPGQGLQFLFEYFSETQRNKGNFPGRFSGRQFSNSRSEMNVSTLELGDSALYLCASSSQAGRETQYFGPGTRLLVL.

The gene calls are TRBV29-1 and TRBJ1-4; 7 bases are a match to TRBD1. Germline V CDR1 and CDR2: SQVTM, ANQGSEA. The V segment lost 4 bases and the J segment 4 bases; nucleotides outside the gene matches: 6. CDR3 size: 14 residues. CDR3 residues: CSVAGTDFNEKLFF. As DNA, the CDR3 is TGCAGCGTTGCAGGGACAGACTTTAATGAAAAACTGTTTTTT.

The chain has TRBV27 and TRBJ2-7; D is ambiguous. The V gene lost 5 bases and the J gene lost 5 bases, with 16 bases spanning the gap. The germline gives CDR1 MNHEY, CDR2 SMNVEV (reference sequence). The length of the CDR3 is 14 residues. The CDR3 DNA follows: TGTGCCAGCAGTACTTTCGGAGATCTCCACGAGCAGTACTTC. It codes for CASSTFGDLHEQYF.